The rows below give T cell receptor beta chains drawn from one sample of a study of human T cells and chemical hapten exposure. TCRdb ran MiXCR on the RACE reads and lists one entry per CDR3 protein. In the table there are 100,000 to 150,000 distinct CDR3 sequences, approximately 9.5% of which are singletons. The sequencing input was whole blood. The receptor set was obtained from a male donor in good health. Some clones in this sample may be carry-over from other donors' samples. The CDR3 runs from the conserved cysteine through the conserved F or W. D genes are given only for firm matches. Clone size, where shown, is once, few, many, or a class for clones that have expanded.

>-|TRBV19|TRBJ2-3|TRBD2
TGTGCCAGTAGTACGATAGCGGGGGGCCTCACAGATACGCAGTATTTT
CASSTIAGGLTDTQYF
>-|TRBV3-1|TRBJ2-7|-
TGTGCCAGCAGCCAAGTCCCGGGACAATCCTACGAGCAGTACTTC
CASSQVPGQSYEQYF
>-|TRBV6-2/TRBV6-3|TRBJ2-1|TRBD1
TGTGCCAGCAGGAGACAGGGAAGCTCCTACAATGAGCAGTTCTTC
CASRRQGSSYNEQFF
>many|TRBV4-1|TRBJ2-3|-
TGCGCCAGCAGCCAAGAGCGACAGGCTGATACGCAGTATTTT
CASSQERQADTQYF
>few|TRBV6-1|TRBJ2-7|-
TGTGCCAGCAGTGAAGCGAACGTGAGGAAAAGGGCCTACGAGCAGTACTTC
CASSEANVRKRAYEQYF
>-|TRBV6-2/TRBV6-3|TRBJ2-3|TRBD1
TGTGCCAGCAGTTACGACCTGGACAGGCCCACAGATACGCAGTATTTT
CASSYDLDRPTDTQYF
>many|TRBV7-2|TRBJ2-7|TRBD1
TGTGCCAGCAGCGGACAGGTTAGCTCCTACGAGCAGTACTTC
CASSGQVSSYEQYF
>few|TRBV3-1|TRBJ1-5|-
TGTGCCAGCAGCGAGGTTGCGGATAATCAGCCCCAGCATTTT
CASSEVADNQPQHF
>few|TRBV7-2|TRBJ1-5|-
TGTGCCAGCAGCTTAGTAACAGTCGGGAATCAGCCCCAGCATTTT
CASSLVTVGNQPQHF
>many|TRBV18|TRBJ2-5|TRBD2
TGTGCCAGCTCACAAATCGCGACTAGCGGGTTCCAAGAGACCCAGTACTTC
CASSQIATSGFQETQYF
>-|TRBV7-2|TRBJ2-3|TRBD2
TGTGCCAGCAGCTCACCGGGACTAGCGCCAGATACGCAGTATTTT
CASSSPGLAPDTQYF
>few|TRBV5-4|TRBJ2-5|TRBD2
TGTGCCAGCAGCCGCGGGGGGGCCTGGGAGACCCAGTACTTC
CASSRGGAWETQYF
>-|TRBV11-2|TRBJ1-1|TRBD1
TGTGCCAGCAGCCCGACGACAGGGGTGACTGAAGCTTTCTTT
CASSPTTGVTEAFF
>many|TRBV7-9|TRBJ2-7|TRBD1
TGTGCCAGCAGCCCGACAGGGGAACCCTACGAGCAGTACTTC
CASSPTGEPYEQYF
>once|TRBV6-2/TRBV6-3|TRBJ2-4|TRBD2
TGTGCCAGCAGTCAACGTAGGCGTGGCGGGAGGATAGCCAAAAACATTCAGTACTTC
CASSQRRRGGRIAKNIQYF
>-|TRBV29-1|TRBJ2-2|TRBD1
TGCAGCGCCCGGACAGGGGCCGGGGAGCTGTTTTTT
CSARTGAGELFF
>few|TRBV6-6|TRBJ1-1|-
TGTGCCAGCAGCTTACACGGACCCCCCTTGGTTTTCTTT
CASSLHGPPLVFF
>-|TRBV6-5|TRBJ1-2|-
TGTGCCAGCAGAACCCGGGATCCATATATCGATGGCTACACCTTC
CASRTRDPYIDGYTF
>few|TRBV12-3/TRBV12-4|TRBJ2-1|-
TGTGCCAGCAGCCCCCTAAGTAGGGGTGAGCAGTTCTTC
CASSPLSRGEQFF
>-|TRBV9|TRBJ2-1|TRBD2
TGTGCCAGCAGCCTCAGCGGTGGACTAGCGTCGCCGAATAATGAGCAGTTCTTC
CASSLSGGLASPNNEQFF
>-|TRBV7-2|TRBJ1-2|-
TGTGCCAGCAGCTTAGCGGCGCGGGGGGACTACACCTTC
CASSLAARGDYTF
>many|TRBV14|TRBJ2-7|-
TGTGCCAGCAGCCACCCTAGCTTCCAGGGAGAGCAGTACTTC
CASSHPSFQGEQYF
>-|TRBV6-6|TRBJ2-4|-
TGTGCCAGCAGCGCTACAGGGTTAGCCAAAAACATTCAGTACTTC
CASSATGLAKNIQYF
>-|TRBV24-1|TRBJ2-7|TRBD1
TGTGCCACCAGTGGCCCGACAGGGGGTAGTGACCACGAGCAGTACTTC
CATSGPTGGSDHEQYF
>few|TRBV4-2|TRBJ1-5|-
TGTGCCAGCAGCCTCGGACAAACTAATCAGCCCCAGCATTTT
CASSLGQTNQPQHF
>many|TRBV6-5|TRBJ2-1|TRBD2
TGTGCCAGCAGTTACGGCTCCGGGACTATCGGAGGGGATGAGCAGTTCTTC
CASSYGSGTIGGDEQFF
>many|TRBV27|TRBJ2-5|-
TGTGCCAGCAGTTTAGGCACAGGGCCAAAAGAGACCCAGTACTTC
CASSLGTGPKETQYF
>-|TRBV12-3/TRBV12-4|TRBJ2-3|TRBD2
TGTGCCAGCGGTTCTGGGACTAGCGGTCTCACAGATACGCAGTATTTT
CASGSGTSGLTDTQYF
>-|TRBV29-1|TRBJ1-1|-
TGCAGCGGGGGGCAGATGAACACTGAAGCTTTCTTT
CSGGQMNTEAFF
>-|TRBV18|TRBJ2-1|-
TGTGCCAGCTCACCCGTTGGGGGCTGGTACAATGAGCAGTTCTTC
CASSPVGGWYNEQFF
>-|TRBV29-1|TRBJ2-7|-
TGCAGCGTTTATGGGGGTTTATACGAGCAGTACTTC
CSVYGGLYEQYF
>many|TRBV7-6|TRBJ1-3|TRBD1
TGTGCCAGCAGCGCCGGGACAGAGGGTGGAAACACCATATATTTT
CASSAGTEGGNTIYF
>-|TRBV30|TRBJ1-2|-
TGTGCCTGGAGTGTAGAAGGGGCGATCTATGGCTACACCTTC
CAWSVEGAIYGYTF
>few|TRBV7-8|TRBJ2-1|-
TGTGCCAGCAGCTTAGGCGGGACAGCCGTCAATGAGCAGTTCTTC
CASSLGGTAVNEQFF
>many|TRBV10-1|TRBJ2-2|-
TGCGCCAGCAGCCTGGACGGTGGAAACACCGGGGAGCTGTTTTTT
CASSLDGGNTGELFF
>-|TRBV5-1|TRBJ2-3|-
TGCGCCAGCAGCCCGGAAACAGATACGCAGTATTTT
CASSPETDTQYF
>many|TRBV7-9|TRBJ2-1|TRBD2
TGTGCCAGCACCACTAGCGAGGGCCTGAATGAGCAGTTCTTC
CASTTSEGLNEQFF
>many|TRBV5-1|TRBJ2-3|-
TGCGCCAGCAGCTTGGCCGGGGGGCCAAGCACAGATACGCAGTATTTT
CASSLAGGPSTDTQYF
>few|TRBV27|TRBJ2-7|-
TGTGCCAGCAGTTTATCGGTTCCCCCCGGCGAGCAGTACTTC
CASSLSVPPGEQYF
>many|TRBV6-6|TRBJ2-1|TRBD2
TGTGCCAGCAGTTACCTAGGACTAGCGGGAGTCTACAATGAGCAGTTCTTC
CASSYLGLAGVYNEQFF
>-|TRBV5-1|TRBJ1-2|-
TGCGCCAGCATGGATGGTGGGACTGCGACTAACTATGGCTACACCTTC
CASMDGGTATNYGYTF
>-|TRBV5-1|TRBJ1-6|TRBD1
TGCGCCAGCAGCTTGGGTCTCGGACAGGAAAGGAGTTCACCCCTCCACTTT
CASSLGLGQERSSPLHF
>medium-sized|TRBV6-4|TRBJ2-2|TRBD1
TGTGCCAGCAGTGACGGACAGGACACCGGGGAGCTGTTTTTT
CASSDGQDTGELFF
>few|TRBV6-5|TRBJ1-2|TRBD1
TGTGCCAGCAGTGGACAGGGCAACTATGGCTACACCTTC
CASSGQGNYGYTF
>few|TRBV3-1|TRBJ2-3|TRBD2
TGTGCCAGCAGCCAAGGGGCCGGGAGGGCCGGGAGCACAGATACGCAGTATTTT
CASSQGAGRAGSTDTQYF
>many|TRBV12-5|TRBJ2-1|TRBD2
TGTGCTAGTGGTTCGCTTTCTAGCGGTAGTGGTCCCTACAATGAGCAGTTCTTC
CASGSLSSGSGPYNEQFF
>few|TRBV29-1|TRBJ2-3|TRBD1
TGCAGCGTGCTGACAGGGGGAGATACGCAGTATTTT
CSVLTGGDTQYF
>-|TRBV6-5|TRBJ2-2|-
TGTGCCAGCAGACCCATTCAGGGAGTAGCCGGGGAGCTGTTTTTT
CASRPIQGVAGELFF
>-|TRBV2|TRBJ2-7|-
TGTGCCAGCAGACAAGTAAAAAAGGGGGAGCAGTACTTC
CASRQVKKGEQYF
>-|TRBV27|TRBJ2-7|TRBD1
TGTGCCAGCAGTTTACACAGGGGGAACGAGCAGTACTTC
CASSLHRGNEQYF
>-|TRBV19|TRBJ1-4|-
TGTGCCAGTGCCGGGACAAATGAAAAACTGTTTTTT
CASAGTNEKLFF
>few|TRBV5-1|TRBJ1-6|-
TGCGCCAGCAGCTTGGGAAAGGGCAGGGGTAATTCACCCCTCCACTTT
CASSLGKGRGNSPLHF
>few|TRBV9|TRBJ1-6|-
TGTGCCAGCAGCGTTTCCGGGTCTTATAATTCACCCCTCCACTTT
CASSVSGSYNSPLHF